One and the same sample provided the 30 T cell receptor beta chains below, sequenced in a study of CD8+ T cells in alopecia areata. Stated treatment: oral pan-JAK inhibitor, 5-10 mg twice daily. RNA was extracted and reverse transcribed into cDNA as the sequencing template. Assay: immunoSEQ multiplex PCR; the TCRdb copy retains only in-frame clones and omits some. The sample lists around 200,000 clones, approximately 56% occurring once. The sample was CD4+ T cells sorted from blood, taken at week 4, from a patient treated with tofacitinib. The receptors stem from a human donor with alopecia areata.

The chain recombines TRBV6-5 with TRBJ2-5, with 8 bases lining up with TRBD2. CDR1 is MNHEY, CDR2 SVGAGI, per germline. The CDR3 sequence is 13 residues long. V shed 6 bases and J 4 bases; nucleotides not matched to a gene: 4. The CDR3, as DNA: TGTGCCAGCAGCCGGACTAGCACAGAGACCCAGTACTTC. Amino acids: CASSRTSTETQYF.

The chain links TRBV23-1 to TRBJ2-7; 12 nucleotides align to TRBD2. TRBV23-1 is an open reading frame whose function is uncertain. After removal of 7 bases from V and 2 bases from J, the junction contained 9 bases not matched to a gene. The CDR3 runs to 16 residues. The CDR3 DNA reads TGCGCCAGCAAAGGACTAGCGGGAAAGAGGACCTACGAGCAGTACTTC. Its translation is CASKGLAGKRTYEQYF.

J is TRBJ1-2 and V is TRBV7-2, with D possibly TRBD1 on 5 matching bases. This CDR3 is 13 amino acids long. CDR1 and CDR2 from the germline V gene are SGHTA and FQGNSA. Trimming pared 5 bases from V and 3 bases from J, leaving 10 bases between. For the CDR3, the DNA is TGTGCCAGCAGCCTTCTGGGGGACTATGGCTACACCTTC. Translation: CASSLLGDYGYTF.

This chain joins TRBV6-5 and TRBJ2-5; D is perhaps TRBD2 (6 bases). Germline lookup yields CDR1 MNHEY and CDR2 SVGAGI. The CDR3 totals 13 residues. Trimming took 8 bases from V and 0 from J, leaving 10 bases between them. The CDR3 loop is CASLGGNQETQYF. CDR3 DNA sequence: TGTGCCAGCCTTGGGGGGAACCAAGAGACCCAGTACTTC.

V gene TRBV11-3 combines with J gene TRBJ2-3; 8 bases agree with TRBD1. The CDR3 length is 16 residues. Trimming at V came to 4 bases and at J to 2 bases, leaving 8 bases not matched to a gene. Germline V gene data show CDR1 as SGHNT and CDR2 as YENEEA. The CDR3 DNA sequence: TGTGCCAGCAGCTCGCTCGGACAGGGAGCCACAGATACGCAGTATTTT. Amino acid sequence: CASSSLGQGATDTQYF.

This chain connects TRBV5-1 to TRBJ2-7, with D perhaps matching TRBD1 or TRBD2 (5 bases each). The CDR3 has 16 amino acids. V was clipped by 6 bases and J by 6 bases, with 25 bases between them. Germline CDR1 is SGHRS and CDR2 is YFSETQ. Written as DNA, the CDR3 is TGCGCCAGCAATGCAGAAGCGGAAGGGGCCTCCGGCGAGCAGTACTTC. Protein product: CASNAEAEGASGEQYF.

The V gene is TRBV28, the J gene TRBJ2-5; D is unresolved. Between the trimmed V and J ends, which lost 5 bases and 3 bases, there was a span of 4 bases. The CDR3 sequence is 11 residues long. Germline V gene data show CDR1 as MDHEN and CDR2 as SYDVKM. The DNA of the CDR3 is TGTGCCAGCAGTCCCAAAGAGACCCAGTACTTC. Its protein product is CASSPKETQYF.

The J gene is TRBJ1-3, the V gene TRBV5-1; 10 nucleotides align to TRBD1. The CDR3 runs to 16 residues. The junction had 7 bases not matched to a gene; V was cut back by 3 bases and J by 4 bases. Looked up from germline, CDR1 is SGHRS and CDR2 is YFSETQ. DNA of the CDR3: TGCGCCAGCAGCTCAACAGGACAGGGGGTCGGAAACACCATATATTTT. The encoded protein is CASSSTGQGVGNTIYF.

This chain joins TRBV29-1 and TRBJ2-7; 8 positions match TRBD1. Germline trimming cut 4 bases from V and 5 bases from J; bases unmatched to any gene: 10. This CDR3 region has 14 residues. Germline V gene lookup returns CDR1 SQVTM and CDR2 ANQGSEA. The CDR3 here is CSVVPDRVVHEQYF. CDR3 DNA: TGCAGCGTTGTTCCGGACAGGGTCGTCCACGAGCAGTACTTC.

The rearrangement joins TRBV4-2 to TRBJ2-1; 7 bases are a match to TRBD2. The J segment lost 5 bases and the V segment lost 0 bases, leaving 10 bases of the junction unmatched. The CDR3 sequence is 17 residues long. Germline V gene data show CDR1 as LGHNA and CDR2 as YNFKEQ. This chain's CDR3 is CASSQETASGINNEQFF. DNA for the CDR3: TGTGCCAGCAGCCAAGAGACCGCTAGCGGAATTAACAATGAGCAGTTCTTC.

CDR3 nucleotides: TGTGCCAGCAGCCCCGTGGGCGCTGGGGTGGGCACAGATACGCAGTATTTT. Encoded protein: CASSPVGAGVGTDTQYF. The J gene is TRBJ2-3, the V gene TRBV7-2; D uncertain. The CDR3 has 17 residues. The V and J ends lost 5 bases and 1 base respectively, with 19 bases between them. Germline V gene lookup returns CDR1 SGHTA and CDR2 FQGNSA.

In its sample, this clone is medium-sized. The chain links TRBV7-2 to TRBJ2-7; D not resolved. Germline V gene data show CDR1 as SGHTA and CDR2 as FQGNSA. CDR3 length: 13 residues. Trimming removed 3 bases from V and 3 bases from J, with 9 bases in between. CDR3 nucleotide sequence: TGTGCCAGCAGCTTCACTTTCCTCTACGAGCAGTACTTC. This encodes CASSFTFLYEQYF.

The chain combines TRBV4-3 with TRBJ2-5, with 8 bases lining up with TRBD2. The CDR3 contains 17 residues. Germline trimming cut 1 base from V and 3 bases from J; bases unmatched to any gene: 10. Germline loops: CDR1 LGHNA, CDR2 YSLEER. The chain's CDR3 is CASSQGTSGASEETQYF. The CDR3 DNA is TGCGCCAGCAGCCAAGGAACTAGCGGAGCCTCCGAAGAGACCCAGTACTTC.

V usage is TRBV29-1 and J usage is TRBJ1-1; TRBD1 is a possible D gene (6 bases). Germline CDR1 and CDR2: SQVTM and ANQGSEA. The CDR3 runs to 16 residues. The V end lost 4 bases, the J end lost 6 bases, and 24 bases lay between the germline ends. CDR3 DNA sequence: TGCAGCGTTGCCAACGGGGGGCAACGGCGGGTCCCTGAAGCTTTCTTT. Protein product: CSVANGGQRRVPEAFF.

The V call is TRBV5-6, the J call TRBJ2-3; TRBD2 matches 16 bases. Per germline, CDR1 SGHDT and CDR2 YYEEEE. This CDR3 region has 17 residues. V was pared by 4 bases and J by 5 bases, with 7 bases of the junction left unmatched. The CDR3: CASSKGLAGGPGDTQYF. The CDR3 coding sequence is TGTGCCAGCAGCAAGGGACTAGCGGGAGGGCCGGGAGATACGCAGTATTTT.

The chain combines TRBV30 with TRBJ2-1, with D maybe TRBD1 (5 bases). Germline V CDR1 and CDR2: GTSNPN, SVGIG (reference sequence). V was pared by 0 bases and J by 15 bases, with 12 bases between. The CDR3 covers 11 residues. This CDR3 is CAWSVGPQAFF. DNA for the CDR3: TGTGCCTGGAGTGTAGGACCACAGGCGTTCTTC.

For this clone: The identical CDR3 is also encoded by other nucleotide sequences in the sample. The rearrangement links TRBV29-1 to TRBJ2-7; D might be TRBD1 (6 bases). Germline values: CDR1 SQVTM, CDR2 ANQGSEA. The CDR3 runs 11 residues. V was cut by 4 bases and J by 3 bases, with 7 bases left in between. The CDR3 spells CSVADSYEQYF. In nucleotides, the CDR3 is TGCAGCGTTGCGGACAGCTACGAGCAGTACTTC.

The rearrangement uses TRBV11-2 and TRBJ1-5; D not certain. V lost 3 bases and J 5 bases, leaving 8 bases between the germline ends. The CDR3 covers 13 residues. Germline loops: CDR1 SGHAT, CDR2 FQNNGV. The chain's CDR3 is CASSFGSYQPQHF. CDR3 DNA sequence: TGTGCCAGCAGCTTCGGCAGTTATCAGCCCCAGCATTTT.

This clone occurred a few times. The chain recombines TRBV7-8 with TRBJ2-1, with D possibly TRBD2 on 6 matching bases. The germline V and J ends were trimmed by 1 base and 4 bases, with 14 bases remaining between them. This CDR3 is built from 16 residues. The germline gives CDR1 SGHVS, CDR2 FQNEAQ. The CDR3 DNA sequence: TGTGCCAGCAGCTTAGTGCAAGGGAGGCGGTACAATGAGCAGTTCTTC. Its protein is CASSLVQGRRYNEQFF.

The genes are TRBV25-1 and TRBJ2-7, with D possibly being TRBD1 or TRBD2 (5 bases each). The V gene's germline CDR1 is MGHDK and CDR2 SYGVNS. The CDR3 is made up of 14 amino acids. The V gene lost 3 bases and the J gene lost 2 bases, with 11 bases spanning the gap. The CDR3, as DNA: TGTGCCAGCAGTGAGCCGAGGGGCCCCTACGAGCAGTACTTC. It is translated as CASSEPRGPYEQYF.

This clone has a handful of counts. The rearrangement links TRBV7-2 to TRBJ1-5; possibly TRBD1 for D (5 bases). V was trimmed by 5 bases and J by 3 bases, leaving 14 bases between them. Germline V gene data show CDR1 as SGHTA and CDR2 as FQGNSA. This CDR3 has 15 amino acids. The CDR3 DNA is TGTGCCAGCAGCGAGGGGACGGTCTTCAATCAGCCCCAGCATTTT. Residues: CASSEGTVFNQPQHF.

This clone is a singleton in its sample. The chain carries TRBV6-5 and TRBJ2-5, with a weak D call TRBD2 (6 bases). Germline assignment: CDR1 MNHEY and CDR2 SVGAGI. This CDR3 comprises 16 residues. Trimming took 0 bases from V and 1 from J, leaving 12 bases between them. The CDR3 region is CASSYSKWDFQETQYF. The CDR3 nucleotides are TGTGCCAGCAGTTACTCGAAGTGGGACTTCCAAGAGACCCAGTACTTC.

The chain employs TRBV4-2 and TRBJ1-2; no firm D call. V was shortened by 5 bases and J by 0 bases, with 10 bases between the two germline ends. Germline-derived CDR1 and CDR2 are LGHNA and YNFKEQ. There are 14 residues in the CDR3. The CDR3 bases are TGTGCCAGCAGCTCGTTGGGATCTAACTATGGCTACACCTTC. Translation gives CASSSLGSNYGYTF.

This clone was seen only a few times. CDR3 nucleotide sequence: TGTGCCAGCACTCCCGTTCCGAGCGGGGGCTACACCTTC. It encodes CASTPVPSGGYTF. J is TRBJ1-2 and V is TRBV5-4; D is ambiguous. Germline lookup yields CDR1 SGHNT and CDR2 YYREEE (reference sequence). The CDR3 runs 13 residues. Trimming cost V 6 bases and J 8 bases, with 17 bases left between them.

This sequence joins TRBV6-4 and TRBJ2-2, with D uncertain. V dropped 6 bases and J dropped 11 bases, with 10 bases sitting between them. Germline lookup yields CDR1 MRHNA and CDR2 SNTAGT. CDR3 length equals 11 residues. The CDR3 here is CASSDPPELFF. The CDR3 DNA sequence: TGTGCCAGCAGCGACCCCCCTGAGCTGTTTTTT.

This clone was recorded only once. V usage is TRBV6-5 and J usage is TRBJ2-3, with 9 nucleotides matching TRBD1. The CDR3 is 14 amino acids. Trimming took 10 bases from V and 1 from J; bases not matched to a gene: 6. Germline CDR1 reads MNHEY; CDR2 reads SVGAGI. DNA for the CDR3: TGTGCCACCCTAGACAGGGGGGGCACAGATACGCAGTATTTT. It specifies CATLDRGGTDTQYF.

The chain is built from TRBV2 and TRBJ1-4; no firm D call. The CDR3 spans 15 residues. Looked up from germline, CDR1 is SNHLY and CDR2 is FYNNEI. V lost 6 bases and J 5 bases, leaving 16 bases between the germline ends. The chain's CDR3 is CASRFRGVQNEKLFF. The CDR3, as DNA: TGTGCCAGCAGATTCCGCGGGGTGCAAAATGAAAAACTGTTTTTT.

V is TRBV7-2 and J is TRBJ2-7; 7 bases are shared with TRBD1. In germline, CDR1 is SGHTA, CDR2 FQGNSA. The V segment lost 5 bases and the J segment 10 bases; nucleotides outside the gene matches: 5. The CDR3 runs to 11 residues. In DNA form, the CDR3 reads TGTGCCAGCAGCCGAGACAGGGAACAGTACTTC. Its translation is CASSRDREQYF.

The chain combines TRBV6-6 with TRBJ1-3; D uncertain. The V end was cut by 0 bases, the J end by 4 bases, with 10 bases between. This CDR3 contains 15 residues. Germline CDR1 reads MNHNY; CDR2 reads SVGAGI (reference sequence). CDR3 sequence reads: CASSYSQAVGNTIYF. The CDR3 bases are TGTGCCAGCAGTTACTCCCAAGCGGTCGGAAACACCATATATTTT.

V is TRBV5-1 and J is TRBJ2-3; perhaps TRBD2 as D (6 bases). The germline gives CDR1 SGHRS, CDR2 YFSETQ. V was pared by 1 base and J by 4 bases, with 16 bases between. This CDR3 comprises 16 residues. The CDR3 here is CASSLLTAGRPDTQYF. CDR3 DNA sequence: TGCGCCAGCAGCTTGCTTACGGCAGGGAGGCCAGATACGCAGTATTTT.